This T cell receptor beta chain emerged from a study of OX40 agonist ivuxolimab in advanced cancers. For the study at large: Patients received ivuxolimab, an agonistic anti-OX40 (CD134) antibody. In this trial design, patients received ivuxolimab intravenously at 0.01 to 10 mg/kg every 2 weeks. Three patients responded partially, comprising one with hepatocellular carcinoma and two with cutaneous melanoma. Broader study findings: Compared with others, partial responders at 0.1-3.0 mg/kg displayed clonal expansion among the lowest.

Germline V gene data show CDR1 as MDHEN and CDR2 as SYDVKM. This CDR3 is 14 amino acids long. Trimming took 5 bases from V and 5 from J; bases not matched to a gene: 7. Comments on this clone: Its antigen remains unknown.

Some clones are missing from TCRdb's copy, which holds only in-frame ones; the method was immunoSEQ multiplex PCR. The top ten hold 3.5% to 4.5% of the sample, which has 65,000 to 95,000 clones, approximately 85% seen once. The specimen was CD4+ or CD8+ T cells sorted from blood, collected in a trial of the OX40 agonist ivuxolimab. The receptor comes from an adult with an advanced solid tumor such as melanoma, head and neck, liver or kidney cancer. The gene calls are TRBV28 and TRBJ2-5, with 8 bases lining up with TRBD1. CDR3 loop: CASSQPGGRETQYF. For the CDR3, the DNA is TGTGCCAGCAGTCAACCAGGGGGCCGGGAGACCCAGTACTTC.